The 22 T cell receptor beta chains presented below share a single source sample, sequenced in a study of blood T cell repertoires in COVID-19. TCRdb's table, derived via immunoSEQ multiplex PCR, lists solely in-frame clones and lacks some. The table includes 290,000 or so clones, roughly 90% detected once. Sequencing was done on a sample of peripheral blood. Receptors originate from a woman aged 25-40 years with COVID-19, enrolled during active disease.

This rearrangement joins TRBV28 to TRBJ2-7, with 11 bases aligning to TRBD1. Germline V gene sequence: CDR1 MDHEN, CDR2 SYDVKM. V lost 6 bases and J lost 0; bases outside the gene matches: 4. This CDR3 is built from 15 residues. The CDR3 DNA sequence: TGTGCCAGCAGGTCCGGGACAGGGGGCTCCTACGAGCAGTACTTC. Translating it yields CASRSGTGGSYEQYF.

The rearrangement joins TRBV30 to TRBJ1-2; no definite D call. This CDR3 is built from 16 residues. Trimming shortened V by 1 base and J by 1 base, and 16 bases separated the two germline ends. Germline values: CDR1 GTSNPN, CDR2 SVGIG (reference sequence). The CDR3 region is CAWSEGRLPRNYGYTF. The CDR3 coding sequence is TGTGCCTGGAGTGAAGGGAGGCTCCCCCGTAACTATGGCTACACCTTC.

The chain couples TRBV2 to TRBJ2-1, with TRBD2 identical over 11 bases. V lost 3 bases and J lost 6; bases outside the gene matches: 4. The CDR3 runs to 15 residues. From germline, CDR1 is SNHLY and CDR2 FYNNEI. The CDR3 DNA follows: TGTGCCAGCAGTGAGGGGACTAGCGGAGGCAATGAGCAGTTCTTC. Its translation: CASSEGTSGGNEQFF. Looking up the rest from reference TRBV2 and TRBJ2-1 gives the full variable domain: EPEVTQTPSHQVTQMGQEVILRCVPISNHLYFYWYRQILGQKVEFLVSFYNNEISEKSEIFDDQFSVERPDGSNFTLKIRSTKLEDSAMYFCASSEGTSGGNEQFFGPGTRLTVL.

This chain joins TRBV30 and TRBJ2-7; 7 bases fit TRBD2. Germline V gene lookup returns CDR1 GTSNPN and CDR2 SVGIG (reference sequence). The V segment lost 4 bases and the J segment 3 bases; nucleotides outside the gene matches: 9. There are 14 residues in the CDR3. Here the CDR3 reads CAWNYGTTNYEQYF. The CDR3, as DNA: TGTGCCTGGAATTACGGGACTACAAACTACGAGCAGTACTTC.

The chain couples TRBV5-1 to TRBJ2-6, with TRBD1 as a possible D gene (5 bases). V lost 5 bases and J lost 0, with 9 bases in between. CDR3 length equals 15 residues. Germline-derived CDR1 and CDR2 are SGHRS and YFSETQ. The CDR3 region has the DNA TGCGCCAGCAGGGCAGGGTACTCTGGGGCCAACGTCCTGACTTTC. Encoded protein: CASRAGYSGANVLTF.

The genes are TRBV5-1 and TRBJ2-3, with unresolved D. Germline V gene lookup returns CDR1 SGHRS and CDR2 YFSETQ. The CDR3 is 14 residues long. V lost 4 bases, J lost 0 bases, and 9 bases lay in between. CDR3 coding DNA: TGCGCCAGCAGCGACGGAGCTAGCACAGATACGCAGTATTTT. The encoded protein is CASSDGASTDTQYF.

V gene TRBV11-3 combines with J gene TRBJ1-1, with 9 nucleotides matching TRBD1. CDR1 is SGHNT and CDR2 is YENEEA in the germline V gene. Losses at the gene ends were 5 bases for V and 6 bases for J; bases not matched to a gene: 10. The CDR3 has 15 residues. The DNA for the CDR3 is TGTGCCAGCAGCCAGGGAGGGACAGGGACTCCTGAAGCTTTCTTT. It yields the protein CASSQGGTGTPEAFF.

The chain employs TRBV14 and TRBJ2-1; D possibly corresponds to TRBD2 (6 bases). Germline-derived CDR1 and CDR2 are SGHDN and FVKESK. Trimming shortened V by 1 base and J by 12 bases, and 13 bases separated the two germline ends. The CDR3 has 13 residues. In DNA form, the CDR3 reads TGTGCCAGCAGCCAAGCTATTCAGGAGGGGCAGTTCTTC. Amino acids: CASSQAIQEGQFF.

The DNA of the CDR3 is TGTGCCATCATGATCCAGAACTATGGCTACACCTTC. This encodes CAIMIQNYGYTF. The rearrangement joins TRBV10-3 to TRBJ1-2, with D unclear. V was pared by 7 bases and J by 2 bases, with 8 bases between. Per the germline V gene, CDR1 is ENHRY and CDR2 is SYGVKD. The CDR3 loop spans 12 amino acids.

The gene calls are TRBV19 and TRBJ1-1; maybe TRBD1 (6 bases). Per germline, CDR1 LNHDA and CDR2 SQIVND (reference sequence). The CDR3 sequence is 13 residues long. V gave up 5 bases and J gave up 1 base, with 8 bases separating them. CDR3 residues: CASSSTGNTEAFF. The CDR3 DNA follows: TGTGCCAGTAGTTCGACAGGGAACACTGAAGCTTTCTTT.

The rearrangement joins TRBV6-5 to TRBJ2-1; a weak D match, TRBD1 (6 bases). The CDR3 consists of 14 residues. Germline loops: CDR1 MNHEY, CDR2 SVGAGI. V lost 6 bases to trimming and J lost 6 bases, with 15 bases between them. DNA of the CDR3: TGTGCCAGCAGGGGGGCAGGAAGGGGCAATGAGCAGTTCTTC. It codes for CASRGAGRGNEQFF.

This chain links TRBV27 with TRBJ1-5; TRBD1 might be the D (5 bases). The V end lost 8 bases, the J end lost 1 base, and 6 bases lay between the germline ends. This CDR3 is 12 amino acids long. The germline gives CDR1 MNHEY, CDR2 SMNVEV (reference sequence). The CDR3 bases are TGTGCCAGCGGGGGGAGCAATCAGCCCCAGCATTTT. Translated: CASGGSNQPQHF.

The CDR3 DNA sequence: TGTGCCAGCAGCCCCCCGACAGGGCGCGTGTACAATGAGCAGTTCTTC. Its protein is CASSPPTGRVYNEQFF. The chain couples TRBV11-2 to TRBJ2-1, with 7 bases matching TRBD1. The CDR3 covers 16 residues. Germline CDR1 SGHAT, CDR2 FQNNGV. The ends lost 5 bases at V and 4 bases at J; junction bases unmatched: 11.

The rearrangement links TRBV19 to TRBJ2-1, with 8 bases aligning to TRBD2. This CDR3 has 15 residues. Germline loops: CDR1 LNHDA, CDR2 SQIVND (reference sequence). J was trimmed by 5 bases and V by 3 bases; bases with no gene match: 6. The DNA of the CDR3 is TGTGCCAGTAGTATGTCTAGCGGGCCTCACAATGAGCAGTTCTTC. Encoded protein: CASSMSSGPHNEQFF.

In DNA form, the CDR3 reads TGTGCCAGCAGCGTAGGGGTAGCGGGACTAGGGGTCCAAGAGACCCAGTACTTC. Translating gives CASSVGVAGLGVQETQYF. The genes are TRBV9 and TRBJ2-5, with 8 bases matching TRBD2. The CDR3 extends over 18 amino acids. The V and J ends lost 0 bases and 1 base, in that order; junction bases with no gene match: 11. Germline V CDR1 and CDR2: SGDLS, YYNGEE.

V gene TRBV27 combines with J gene TRBJ1-6; 8 nucleotides agree with TRBD1. The junction had 6 bases not matched to a gene; V was cut back by 3 bases and J by 11 bases. The CDR3 totals 14 residues. From germline, CDR1 is MNHEY and CDR2 SMNVEV (reference sequence). CDR3 DNA sequence: TGTGCCAGCAGTTTGGGACAGGCGGGAGCACCCCTCCACTTT. Translating gives CASSLGQAGAPLHF.

V and J are TRBV28 and TRBJ1-1; 9 positions agree with TRBD1. Unmatched junction bases numbered 6, after V lost 0 bases and J lost 7 bases. This CDR3 contains 15 residues. Germline values: CDR1 MDHEN, CDR2 SYDVKM. The CDR3 DNA is TGTGCCAGCAGTTTATGGGGAGGACAGGGGTTTGAAGCTTTCTTT. It specifies CASSLWGGQGFEAFF.

The rearrangement joins TRBV19 to TRBJ1-5; D gene uncertain. The V gene lost 3 bases and the J gene lost 5 bases, with 14 bases spanning the gap. Per germline, CDR1 LNHDA and CDR2 SQIVND (reference sequence). This CDR3 comprises 15 residues. The CDR3 DNA reads TGTGCCAGTAGTATTTCGGGAGCCGGCGATCAGCCCCAGCATTTT. Amino acid sequence: CASSISGAGDQPQHF. Filled out from reference TRBV19 and TRBJ1-5, the complete variable domain reads DGGITQSPKYLFRKEGQNVTLSCEQNLNHDAMYWYRQDPGQGLRLIYYSQIVNDFQKGDIAEGYSVSREKKESFPLTVTSAQKNPTAFYLCASSISGAGDQPQHFGDGTRLSIL.

This sequence joins TRBV15 and TRBJ1-2; D perhaps matches TRBD1 (6 bases). V shed 0 bases and J shed 7 bases, with 15 bases lying between them. Germline V gives CDR1 LNHNV, CDR2 YYDKDF (reference sequence). This CDR3 region has 15 residues. The CDR3 sequence is CATSRDGQGISGYTF. For the CDR3, the DNA is TGTGCCACCAGCAGAGATGGGCAGGGGATCTCTGGCTACACCTTC.

This chain uses TRBV2 with TRBJ1-5; D ambiguous. This CDR3 has 13 residues. V was cut by 4 bases and J by 4 bases, with 8 bases left in between. The V gene's germline CDR1 is SNHLY and CDR2 FYNNEI. The CDR3 DNA reads TGTGCCAGCAGTGTAGAGGGTAATCAGCCCCAGCATTTT. Amino acid sequence: CASSVEGNQPQHF. Complete variable domain (other parts from reference TRBV2 and TRBJ1-5): EPEVTQTPSHQVTQMGQEVILRCVPISNHLYFYWYRQILGQKVEFLVSFYNNEISEKSEIFDDQFSVERPDGSNFTLKIRSTKLEDSAMYFCASSVEGNQPQHFGDGTRLSIL.

Here the CDR3 reads CASSPNLSYEQYF. CDR3 DNA sequence: TGTGCCAGCAGCCCCAATCTCAGCTACGAGCAGTACTTC. The rearrangement links TRBV12-3 or TRBV12-4 to TRBJ2-7; no definite D call. The V end lost 6 bases, the J end lost 3 bases, and 12 bases lay between the germline ends. The CDR3 is 13 amino acids.

This sequence joins TRBV7-6 and TRBJ1-6, with a weak D call TRBD1 (5 bases). V lost 1 base and J 6 bases, leaving 13 bases between the germline ends. The CDR3 is 16 residues long. CDR1 and CDR2 (germline): SGHVS, FNYEAQ. The CDR3 nucleotides read TGTGCCAGCAGCTTAGGGCCGGACACGACTAATTCACCCCTCCACTTT. This codes for CASSLGPDTTNSPLHF.